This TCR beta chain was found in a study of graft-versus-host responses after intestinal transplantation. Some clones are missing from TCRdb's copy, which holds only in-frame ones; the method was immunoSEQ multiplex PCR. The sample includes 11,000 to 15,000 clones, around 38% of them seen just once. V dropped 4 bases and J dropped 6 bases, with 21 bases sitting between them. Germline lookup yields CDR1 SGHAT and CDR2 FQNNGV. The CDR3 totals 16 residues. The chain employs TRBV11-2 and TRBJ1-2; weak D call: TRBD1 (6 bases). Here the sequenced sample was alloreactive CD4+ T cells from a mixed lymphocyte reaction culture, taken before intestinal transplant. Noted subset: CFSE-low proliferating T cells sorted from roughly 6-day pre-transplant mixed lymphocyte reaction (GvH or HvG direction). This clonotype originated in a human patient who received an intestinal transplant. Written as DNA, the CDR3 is TGTGCCAGCAGCTCCCGGGCGGCAACAGGGTTGGATGGCTACACCTTC. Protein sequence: CASSSRAATGLDGYTF.